This TCR beta chain is drawn from a study of blood T cell repertoires in COVID-19. Study context: The United States, Italy and Spain provided the acute and convalescent COVID-19 samples. PBMCs, B-cell-depleted T cells, or T cells provided the cDNA or gDNA that made up the material.

Per the original methods: Using reference gene primer amplification, nucleated cell counts were estimated. Method: immunoSEQ multiplex PCR; TCRdb's copy keeps in-frame clones and lacks some. V, J and clone size were drawn from that table, and D and trimming were deduced from the DNA. This sample has roughly 62,000 clones, with 70% to 85% found just once. Germline CDR1 and CDR2: SGDLS and YYNGEE. CDR3 length: 16 amino acids. J lost 0 bases, V lost 0 bases, and 3 bases had no gene match. This chain connects TRBV9 to TRBJ2-3, with 8 bases matching TRBD2. Sequenced sample: peripheral blood. The receptor was isolated from a woman older than 75 with active or convalescent COVID-19. The CDR3 sequence: CASSVGASGSTDTQYF. Written as DNA, the CDR3 is TGTGCCAGCAGCGTAGGGGCTAGCGGGAGCACAGATACGCAGTATTTT.